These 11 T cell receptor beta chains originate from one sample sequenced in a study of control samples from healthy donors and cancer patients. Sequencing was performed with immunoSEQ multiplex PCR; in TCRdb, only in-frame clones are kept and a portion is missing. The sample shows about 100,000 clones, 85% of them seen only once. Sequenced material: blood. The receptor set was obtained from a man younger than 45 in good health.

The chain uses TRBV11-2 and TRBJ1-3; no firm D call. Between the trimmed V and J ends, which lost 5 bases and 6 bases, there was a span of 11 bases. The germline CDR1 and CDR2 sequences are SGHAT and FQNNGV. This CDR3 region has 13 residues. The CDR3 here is CASSPGKANTIYF. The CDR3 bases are TGTGCCAGCAGCCCCGGGAAGGCAAACACCATATATTTT.

DNA for the CDR3: TGTGCCAGCAGTCTAGCGGGGGGGCCGGCCGGGGAGCTGTTTTTT. Amino acids: CASSLAGGPAGELFF. J is TRBJ2-2 and V is TRBV2; 12 bases fit TRBD2. The CDR3 length is 15 residues. CDR1 and CDR2 from the germline V gene are SNHLY and FYNNEI. The V and J ends lost 5 bases and 6 bases, in that order; junction bases with no gene match: 4.

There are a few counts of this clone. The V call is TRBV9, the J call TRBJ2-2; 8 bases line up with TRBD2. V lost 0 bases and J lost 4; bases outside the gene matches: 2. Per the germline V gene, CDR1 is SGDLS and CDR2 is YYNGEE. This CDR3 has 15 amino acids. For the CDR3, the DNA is TGTGCCAGCAGCGTAGTTAGCGGGGCCACCGGGGAGCTGTTTTTT. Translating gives CASSVVSGATGELFF.

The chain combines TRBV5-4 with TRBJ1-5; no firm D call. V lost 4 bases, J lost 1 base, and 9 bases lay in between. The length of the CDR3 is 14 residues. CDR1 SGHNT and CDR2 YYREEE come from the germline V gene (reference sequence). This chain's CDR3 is CASSPSPSNQPQHF. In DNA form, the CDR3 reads TGTGCCAGCAGCCCCAGCCCCAGCAATCAGCCCCAGCATTTT.

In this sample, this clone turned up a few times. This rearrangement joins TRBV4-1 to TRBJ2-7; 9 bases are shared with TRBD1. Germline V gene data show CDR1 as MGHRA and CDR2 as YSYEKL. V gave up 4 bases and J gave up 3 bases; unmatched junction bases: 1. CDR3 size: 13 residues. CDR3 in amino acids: CASSRGQGYEQYF. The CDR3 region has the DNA TGCGCCAGCAGCCGGGGACAGGGCTACGAGCAGTACTTC.

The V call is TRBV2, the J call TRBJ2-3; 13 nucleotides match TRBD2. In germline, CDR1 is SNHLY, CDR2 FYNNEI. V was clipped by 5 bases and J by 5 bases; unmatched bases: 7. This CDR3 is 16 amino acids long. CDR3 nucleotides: TGTGCCAGCAGTCCGGGACTAGCGGGGACCAGAGATACGCAGTATTTT. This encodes CASSPGLAGTRDTQYF.

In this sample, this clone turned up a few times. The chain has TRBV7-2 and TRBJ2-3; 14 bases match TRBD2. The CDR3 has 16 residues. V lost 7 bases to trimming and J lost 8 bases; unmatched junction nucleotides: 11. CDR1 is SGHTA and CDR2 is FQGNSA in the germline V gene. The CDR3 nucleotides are TGTGCCAGCATTAATAGACTAGCGGGGGGGCCCGGTACGCAGTATTTT. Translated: CASINRLAGGPGTQYF.

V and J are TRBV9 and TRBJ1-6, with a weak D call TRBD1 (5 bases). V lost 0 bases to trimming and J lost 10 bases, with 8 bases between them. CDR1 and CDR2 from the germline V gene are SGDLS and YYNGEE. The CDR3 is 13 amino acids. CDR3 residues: CASSVGGGSPLHF. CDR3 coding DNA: TGTGCCAGCAGCGTAGGGGGGGGGTCACCCCTCCACTTT.

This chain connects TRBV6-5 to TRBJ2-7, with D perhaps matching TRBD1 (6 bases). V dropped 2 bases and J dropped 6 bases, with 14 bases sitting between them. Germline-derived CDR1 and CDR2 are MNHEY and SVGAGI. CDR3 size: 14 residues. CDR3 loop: CASSYHQQGGEQYF. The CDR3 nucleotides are TGTGCCAGCAGTTACCATCAACAGGGTGGCGAGCAGTACTTC.

The CDR3 DNA sequence: TGTGCCAGCAGACTCATAGGACAGCGCACAGATACGCAGTATTTT. This gives the protein CASRLIGQRTDTQYF. This chain connects TRBV2 to TRBJ2-3, with D tentatively TRBD1 (6 bases). The V and J ends lost 6 bases and 1 base respectively, with 14 bases between them. This CDR3 is built from 15 residues. CDR1 and CDR2 from the germline V gene are SNHLY and FYNNEI.

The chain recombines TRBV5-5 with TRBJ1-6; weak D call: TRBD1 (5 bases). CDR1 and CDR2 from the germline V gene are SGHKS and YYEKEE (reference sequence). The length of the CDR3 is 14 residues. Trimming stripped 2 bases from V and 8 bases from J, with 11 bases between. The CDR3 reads CASSFFPRDSPLHF. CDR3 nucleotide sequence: TGTGCCAGCAGCTTCTTCCCCAGGGATTCACCCCTCCACTTT.